Each of the 32 T cell receptor beta chains below was sequenced from the same sample in a study of post-analysis software for immune sequencing data. Libraries were made from TCR beta cDNA, and they carried unique molecular identifiers. TCRdb processed the PCR reads anew with MiXCR; each CDR3 protein has one entry. The table lists 700,000 to 800,000 distinct CDR3 sequences, roughly 30% of them singletons, with 0.5% to 0.6% in the top ten. No cognate antigen is known for these TCRs. Study results and caveats: When patients were compared with controls, about five TRBV segments were more frequent, TRBV5-6, TRBV5-1 and TRBV20-1 among them.

Sequenced material: blood. Receptor source: a girl aged 10 to 17 with multiple sclerosis.

This clonotype was seen a handful of times. The chain has TRBV20-1 and TRBJ1-5; a weak D match, TRBD1 (5 bases). V was clipped by 0 bases and J by 11 bases, with 20 bases between them. The CDR3 has 15 amino acids. The germline V gene encodes CDR1 DFQATT and CDR2 SNEGSKA (reference sequence). DNA of the CDR3: TGCAGTGCTAGAGACCAAAGGGGCGAAGGATGGGCCCAGCATTTT. The encoded protein is CSARDQRGEGWAQHF.

This clonotype has only a few counts. The chain has TRBV2 and TRBJ1-1, with D perhaps matching TRBD1 (5 bases). This CDR3 is built from 13 residues. Germline-derived CDR1 and CDR2 are SNHLY and FYNNEI. V lost 7 bases, J lost 1 base, and 10 bases lay in between. In nucleotides, the CDR3 is TGTGCCAGCACGGTCGGGGGGAACACTGAAGCTTTCTTT. It is translated as CASTVGGNTEAFF.

This clonotype was counted many times. J is TRBJ2-5 and V is TRBV28; weak D call: TRBD2 (6 bases). CDR3 length: 16 amino acids. Germline assignment: CDR1 MDHEN and CDR2 SYDVKM. V was cut by 6 bases and J by 5 bases, with 22 bases left in between. The CDR3 region is CASSLGGEGYWETQYF. The DNA for the CDR3 is TGTGCCAGCAGCCTAGGAGGGGAAGGGTATTGGGAGACCCAGTACTTC.

The V and J genes are TRBV7-9 and TRBJ2-3; D not certain. CDR3 size: 17 residues. CDR1 is SEHNR and CDR2 is FQNEAQ in the germline V gene (reference sequence). Between the trimmed V and J ends, which lost 1 base and 1 base, there was a span of 15 bases. The CDR3 nucleotides are TGTGCCAGCAGCTTAGATTCATGGAGCGCTGGCACAGATACGCAGTATTTT. Encoded protein: CASSLDSWSAGTDTQYF.

Comment on this clonotype: The junction departs from the called germline gene at one end, perhaps through a read error. V and J are TRBV24-1 and TRBJ1-5; D remains unclear. This CDR3 spans 14 amino acids. Germline CDR1 reads KGHDR; CDR2 reads SFDVKD. Here the CDR3 reads CTTSDPGETQPQHF. In DNA, the CDR3 is TGTACCACCAGTGACCCGGGCGAGACTCAGCCCCAGCATTTT.

The chain links TRBV29-1 to TRBJ2-7; weak D call: TRBD2 (5 bases). The J call is uncertain, as TRBJ2-5 better fits the DNA end. This CDR3 is 14 amino acids long. In germline, CDR1 is SQVTM, CDR2 ANQGSEA. CDR3 region: CSVPERGAQETQYF. The CDR3 bases are TGCAGCGTTCCCGAACGGGGTGCCCAAGAGACCCAGTACTTC.

The CDR3 coding sequence is TGCAGCATTGCCCGTGCAACTAATGAAAAACTGTTTTTT. Protein: CSIARATNEKLFF. V gene TRBV29-1 combines with J gene TRBJ1-4, with D hard to call. This CDR3 has 13 amino acids. The V and J ends lost 8 bases and 0 bases respectively, with 10 bases between them. Germline V CDR1 and CDR2: SQVTM, ANQGSEA.

The chain links TRBV18 to TRBJ2-5; D may match TRBD1 or TRBD2 (5 bases each). TRBJ2-7 explains the end of the DNA better; the J call may be wrong. Germline CDR1 and CDR2: KGHSH and LQKENI. This CDR3 has 14 residues. The CDR3 region is CASSPITGGDEQYF. The CDR3 DNA reads TGTGCCAGCTCACCTATCACAGGAGGAGACGAGCAGTACTTC.

The J gene is TRBJ2-1, the V gene TRBV6-2 or TRBV6-3, with 10 bases that match TRBD2. J was trimmed by 8 bases and V by 7 bases; bases with no gene match: 8. The CDR3 covers 14 residues. Germline CDR1 and CDR2: MNHEY and SVGEGT. This CDR3 reads CASTESGRVYEQFF. For the CDR3, the DNA is TGTGCCAGCACCGAAAGCGGGAGGGTCTATGAGCAGTTCTTC.

V and J are TRBV28 and TRBJ2-7, with 8 bases matching TRBD1. Per germline, CDR1 MDHEN and CDR2 SYDVKM. CDR3 length: 14 amino acids. V shed 5 bases and J 2 bases; nucleotides not matched to a gene: 5. The CDR3 sequence is CASSNRGTPYEQYF. The CDR3 nucleotides read TGTGCCAGCAGTAACAGGGGGACACCCTACGAGCAGTACTTC.

This sequence joins TRBV4-1 and TRBJ2-1; D might be TRBD1 (5 bases). Germline CDR1 is MGHRA and CDR2 is YSYEKL. There are 14 residues in the CDR3. With 5 bases removed from V and 2 bases from J, the gap between germline ends came to 10 bases. In DNA form, the CDR3 reads TGCGCCAGCAGCGGGGCCACTACCTACAATGAGCAGTTCTTC. Translated: CASSGATTYNEQFF.

The chain recombines TRBV7-2 with TRBJ1-2; TRBD1 agrees at 11 bases. The CDR3 sequence is 17 residues long. V was pared by 3 bases and J by 0 bases, with 6 bases of the junction left unmatched. CDR1 is SGHTA and CDR2 is FQGNSA in the germline V gene. The CDR3 sequence: CASSLGTGGGTNYGYTF. The CDR3 DNA follows: TGTGCCAGCAGCTTGGGGACAGGGGGGGGTACTAACTATGGCTACACCTTC.

This chain uses TRBV6-1 with TRBJ1-2; TRBD1 matches at 7 bases. The germline CDR1 and CDR2 sequences are MNHNS and SASEGT. The CDR3 consists of 18 residues. The V segment lost 6 bases and the J segment 2 bases; nucleotides outside the gene matches: 18. The CDR3 sequence is CASSASPAGRGRNYGYTF. CDR3 nucleotides: TGTGCCAGCAGCGCCAGCCCGGCTGGCAGGGGGAGAAACTATGGCTACACCTTC.

This chain connects TRBV5-1 to TRBJ1-3, with D hard to call. From germline, CDR1 is SGHRS and CDR2 YFSETQ. This CDR3 is built from 16 residues. Trimming took 4 bases from V and 1 from J, leaving 15 bases between them. The CDR3 loop reads CASSQQPTASGNTIYF. CDR3 DNA: TGCGCCAGCAGCCAACAGCCTACAGCTTCTGGAAACACCATATATTTT. The variable domain in full, with the rest retrieved from reference TRBV5-1 and TRBJ1-3, is KAGVTQTPRYLIKTRGQQVTLSCSPISGHRSVSWYQQTPGQGLQFLFEYFSETQRNKGNFPGRFSGRQFSNSRSEMNVSTLELGDSALYLCASSQQPTASGNTIYFGEGSWLTVV.

This clonotype was seen only a few times. This chain connects TRBV20-1 to TRBJ2-4; 8 bases are shared with TRBD2. The ends lost 3 bases at V and 7 bases at J; junction bases unmatched: 20. The CDR3 runs to 18 residues. Germline V gene lookup returns CDR1 DFQATT and CDR2 SNEGSKA (reference sequence). CDR3 sequence: CSASDRRWGGGKGNIQYF. The CDR3 region has the DNA TGCAGTGCTAGCGACCGTCGGTGGGGCGGGGGGAAGGGGAACATTCAGTACTTC.

The DNA for the CDR3 is TGTGCCAGCAGCGCGACCGGGACAAACAATTCACCCCTCCACTTT. Amino acids: CASSATGTNNSPLHF. This sequence joins TRBV7-2 and TRBJ1-6, with a tentative D call TRBD1 (6 bases). The CDR3 contains 15 residues. Germline CDR1 is SGHTA and CDR2 is FQGNSA. Trimming shortened V by 5 bases and J by 7 bases, and 15 bases separated the two germline ends.

As DNA, the CDR3 is TGTGCCAGCAGCGTAGGGGGGAGTTACCCTGAAGCTTTCTTT. This encodes CASSVGGSYPEAFF. The chain couples TRBV9 to TRBJ1-1; D perhaps matches TRBD1 (5 bases). Trimming removed 0 bases from V and 6 bases from J, with 12 bases in between. The germline CDR1 and CDR2 sequences are SGDLS and YYNGEE. The CDR3 extends over 14 amino acids.

The table lists this clonotype with a few counts. The chain recombines TRBV6-6 with TRBJ2-7, with a tentative D call TRBD1 (6 bases). With 4 bases removed from V and 7 bases from J, the gap between germline ends came to 11 bases. The CDR3 has 12 amino acids. In germline, CDR1 is MNHNY, CDR2 SVGAGI (reference sequence). In nucleotides, the CDR3 is TGTGCCAGCAGTTTTAACGACAGGGAGCAGTACTTC. Amino acid sequence: CASSFNDREQYF.

This clonotype was seen only a few times. The chain employs TRBV20-1 and TRBJ2-5; TRBD2 matches at 11 bases. Germline V gene data show CDR1 as DFQATT and CDR2 as SNEGSKA (reference sequence). This CDR3 has 15 amino acids. The junction had 6 bases not matched to a gene; V was cut back by 1 base and J by 5 bases. CDR3 sequence reads: CSARVTSGSFETQYF. The CDR3 DNA reads as TGCAGTGCTAGAGTTACTAGCGGGAGTTTCGAGACCCAGTACTTC.

This clonotype occurred a few times. The genes are TRBV28 and TRBJ1-2; 7 nucleotides agree with TRBD1. CDR3 length: 16 amino acids. Looked up from germline, CDR1 is MDHEN and CDR2 is SYDVKM. V lost 5 bases to trimming and J lost 4 bases; unmatched junction nucleotides: 13. CDR3: CASSPLDRPGAYGYTF. In DNA form, the CDR3 reads TGTGCCAGCAGTCCATTGGACAGGCCGGGGGCCTATGGCTACACCTTC.

The CDR3 bases are TGTGCCAGCAGTGAATCAAGAGGACGGTATAGCAATCAGCCCCAGCATTTT. Amino acid sequence: CASSESRGRYSNQPQHF. V and J are TRBV6-1 and TRBJ1-5; no reliable D call. Germline lookup yields CDR1 MNHNS and CDR2 SASEGT. V lost 2 bases and J 0 bases, leaving 14 bases between the germline ends. The CDR3 totals 17 residues.

The rearrangement uses TRBV4-3 and TRBJ2-3, with 12 bases that match TRBD2. Germline V gene data show CDR1 as LGHNA and CDR2 as YSLEER. The junction had 7 bases not matched to a gene; V was cut back by 0 bases and J by 6 bases. The CDR3 sequence is 17 residues long. This chain's CDR3 is CASSQDRTSGKTDTQYF. The CDR3 DNA sequence: TGCGCCAGCAGCCAAGATAGGACTAGCGGGAAAACGGATACGCAGTATTTT.

The chain recombines TRBV5-1 with TRBJ2-4; 10 bases line up with TRBD2. The germline V gene has CDR1 SGHRS and CDR2 YFSETQ. The CDR3 loop spans 14 amino acids. V shed 1 base, J shed 7 bases, and the junction held 2 bases outside the gene matches. The CDR3: CASSLLAGVNIQYF. CDR3 DNA: TGCGCCAGCAGCTTGCTAGCGGGAGTGAACATTCAGTACTTC.

The chain combines TRBV13 with TRBJ2-7, with D maybe TRBD1 (6 bases). The CDR3 is made up of 15 amino acids. Deletions cut 5 bases from V and 0 bases from J, with 14 bases between. Germline CDR1 is PRHDT and CDR2 is FYEKMQ (reference sequence). The CDR3 protein is CASSAGQSTSYEQYF. The CDR3 bases are TGTGCCAGCAGCGCAGGACAGTCTACCTCCTACGAGCAGTACTTC.

The J gene is TRBJ2-7, the V gene TRBV5-1, with D possibly TRBD2 on 5 matching bases. Trimming removed 0 bases at V and 6 bases at J, with 13 bases between. The CDR3 loop spans 14 amino acids. The germline gives CDR1 SGHRS, CDR2 YFSETQ. As DNA, the CDR3 is TGCGCCAGCAGCTTGGAGGGTGGACTCTTCGAGCAGTACTTC. Protein product: CASSLEGGLFEQYF.

For this clonotype: One end of the junction is discordant with germline, which a read error may explain. The V call is TRBV7-8, the J call TRBJ2-5; no reliable D call. This CDR3 is built from 14 residues. CDR1 and CDR2 (germline): SGHVS, FQNEAQ. The CDR3 protein is CASSLAGGRESQYF. The CDR3 DNA reads as TGTGCCAGCAGCTTAGCCGGCGGTCGAGAGTCCCAGTACTTC. Combining the CDR3 with reference TRBV7-8 and TRBJ2-5 gives the whole variable domain GAGVSQSPRYKVAKRGQDVALRCDPISGHVSLFWYQQALGQGPEFLTYFQNEAQLDKSGLPSDRFFAERPEGSVSTLKIQRTQQEDSAVYLCASSLAGGRESQYFGPGTRLLVL.

The sample holds one count of this clonotype. Given a much more abundant clone one base away, this may be a read error. The chain joins TRBV18 to TRBJ1-2; no clear D. This CDR3 comprises 14 residues. Germline V gene data show CDR1 as KGHSH and CDR2 as LQKENI. V was cut by 1 base and J by 3 bases, with 9 bases left in between. For the CDR3, the DNA is TGTGCCAGCTCACCACGGTCCGCGGACTATGGCTACACCTTC. Protein: CASSPRSADYGYTF.

This sequence joins TRBV9 and TRBJ1-1; tentatively, D is TRBD1 (5 bases). CDR1 and CDR2 (germline): SGDLS, YYNGEE. V dropped 3 bases and J dropped 4 bases, with 16 bases sitting between them. The CDR3 totals 15 residues. CDR3 sequence: CASSAMGPGGTEAFF. DNA of the CDR3: TGTGCCAGCAGCGCCATGGGGCCTGGAGGCACTGAAGCTTTCTTT. Full variable domain (remainder filled in from reference TRBV9 and TRBJ1-1): DSGVTQTPKHLITATGQRVTLRCSPRSGDLSVYWYQQSLDQGLQFLIQYYNGEERAKGNILERFSAQQFPDLHSELNLSSLELGDSALYFCASSAMGPGGTEAFFGQGTRLTVV.

This clonotype has just a few counts. The germline gene is not matched at one end of the junction; a read error may be the cause. The CDR3 bases are TGTGCCAGCAGCTTATCGGGGAGCAGAGATACGCAGTATTTT. This encodes CASSLSGSRDTQYF. This chain links TRBV7-2 with TRBJ2-3, with D possibly being TRBD2 (5 bases). Germline V gene data show CDR1 as SGHTA and CDR2 as FQGNSA. The CDR3 sequence is 14 residues long.

The V call is TRBV7-8, the J call TRBJ1-5, with unresolved D. The germline V gene encodes CDR1 SGHVS and CDR2 FQNEAQ. The length of the CDR3 is 16 residues. V dropped 1 base and J dropped 0 bases, with 10 bases sitting between them. CDR3 sequence reads: CASSLGPLRSNQPQHF. CDR3 DNA: TGTGCCAGCAGCTTAGGGCCCCTCCGTAGCAATCAGCCCCAGCATTTT.

The chain joins TRBV6-6 to TRBJ2-1, with a possible D match to TRBD2 (5 bases). Trimming took 6 bases from V and 8 from J, leaving 14 bases between them. The CDR3 covers 13 residues. Germline CDR1 MNHNY, CDR2 SVGAGI (reference sequence). CDR3 sequence (DNA): TGTGCCAGCAGGGAGGTAGGGCCGTATGAGCAGTTCTTC. Translation gives CASREVGPYEQFF.

The gene calls are TRBV14 and TRBJ2-1; D may correspond to TRBD1 or TRBD2 (5 bases each). V was shortened by 4 bases and J by 2 bases, with 12 bases between the two germline ends. Germline CDR1 SGHDN, CDR2 FVKESK. The CDR3 sequence is 15 residues long. The CDR3 is CASSRGTSAYNEQFF. The CDR3 bases are TGTGCCAGCAGCCGAGGGACGTCCGCCTACAATGAGCAGTTCTTC.